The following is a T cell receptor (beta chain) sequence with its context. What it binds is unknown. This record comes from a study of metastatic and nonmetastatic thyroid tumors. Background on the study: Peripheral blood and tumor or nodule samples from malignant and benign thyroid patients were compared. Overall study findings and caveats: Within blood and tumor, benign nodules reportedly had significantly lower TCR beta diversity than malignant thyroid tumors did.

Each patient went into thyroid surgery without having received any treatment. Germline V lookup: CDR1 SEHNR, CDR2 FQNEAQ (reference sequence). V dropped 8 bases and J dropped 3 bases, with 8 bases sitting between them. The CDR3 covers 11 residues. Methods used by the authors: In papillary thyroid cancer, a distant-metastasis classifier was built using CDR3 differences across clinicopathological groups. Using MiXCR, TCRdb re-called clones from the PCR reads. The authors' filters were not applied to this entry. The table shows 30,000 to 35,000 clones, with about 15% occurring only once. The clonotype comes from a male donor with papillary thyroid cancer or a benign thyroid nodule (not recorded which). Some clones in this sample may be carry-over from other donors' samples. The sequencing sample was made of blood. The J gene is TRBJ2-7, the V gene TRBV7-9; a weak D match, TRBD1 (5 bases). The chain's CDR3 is CASLRVYEQYF. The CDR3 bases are TGTGCCAGCCTCAGGGTCTACGAGCAGTACTTC.